This T cell receptor beta chain was observed in a study of persistence of HIV-infected CD4 T cells. Study information: Median time on suppressive ART was about 8 years. General observations from the study: TCRbeta richness was lower in CMV- and Gag-responding cells than in anti-CD3/anti-CD28-responding cells. Antigen-responding cells were enriched for degenerate expanded CDR3beta sequences.

Lysates of CMV-infected fibroblasts at about 10 ug/mL stimulated these cells. Sorted nonresponding memory CD4+ T cells were CD40L-negative, CD69-negative, CD45RO-high. CD8+ T cells were removed from PBMCs prior to stimulation. On this clone: Its specificity is not known.

This CDR3 spans 12 amino acids. Germline lookup yields CDR1 WNHNN and CDR2 SYGVQD (reference sequence). J gave up 8 bases and V 6 bases, and 4 bases lay outside the gene matches. The immunoSEQ assay was version 4, run in survey mode. TCRdb's copy holds only in-frame clones and misses some; the assay was immunoSEQ multiplex PCR. Among under 40,000 clones listed, 82% were seen once. The sequenced sample was CD4+ T cells sorted from PBMCs after approximately 19-hour stimulation, obtained from a patient who received antiretroviral therapy. This TCR derives from an adult woman with HIV who was CMV-seropositive. The rearrangement joins TRBV10-1 to TRBJ1-3; the match to TRBD1 covers 7 bases. The chain's CDR3 is CASSDRVDTIYF. The DNA of the CDR3 is TGCGCCAGCAGCGACAGGGTCGACACCATATATTTT.